Listed here is a single T cell receptor (beta chain). Its antigen remains unknown. The germline V gene encodes CDR1 MDHEN and CDR2 SYDVKM. CDR3 size: 13 residues. The sample comes from a study of shared clonotypes between healthy human individuals. Study-level results: Clonotypes which were not shared had lower generation probabilities than clonotypes that all four donors shared. The naive CD4 repertoires of a handful of donors were compared, and roughly 5% of clonotypes were shared.

The study ran the assay at deep level. Once extracted for a subset, genomic DNA was divided evenly among several immunoSEQ plates. TCRdb's table, derived via immunoSEQ multiplex PCR, lists solely in-frame clones and lacks some. The data hold some 1,100,000 clones, with about four fifths observed a single time. The chain couples TRBV28 to TRBJ2-5, with D perhaps TRBD2 (6 bases). The J call is in doubt because the DNA end fits TRBJ2-7 better. Sequenced material: memory CD4+ T cells from PBMCs. Subset meaning: CD45RA-negative fraction. This receptor was taken from a man aged 18 to 29 in good health. Some clones in this sample may be carry-over from other donors' samples. The DNA of the CDR3 is TGTGCCAGCAGTTCCCGGAGGGCCTACGAGCAGTACTTC. This translates into CASSSRRAYEQYF.